A selection of T cell receptor beta chains follows, all from one sample in a study of PD-1 blockade in mismatch repair-deficient tumors. Measured with immunoSEQ multiplex PCR; TCRdb has only the in-frame clones, and not every one. The sample records 100,000 to 150,000 clones, around 86% being singletons. The input for sequencing was peripheral blood, taken 44 weeks after starting pembrolizumab. The receptors derive from an adult with mismatch repair-deficient cancer. CDR3s include the opening cysteine and the closing phenylalanine or tryptophan. The order of the fields is V gene, J gene, D gene, clone size, CDR3 protein, CDR3 DNA. The D gene is left open where the match is weak. The size of a clone is reported for some rows only, either as once, few or many, or as a class for expanded clones.

v_call: TRBV7-9; j_call: TRBJ2-5; d_call: TRBD1; clone_size: -; cdr3_aa: CASSPGQGGETQYF; cdr3_nt: TGTGCCAGCAGCCCCGGACAGGGGGGAGAGACCCAGTACTTC
v_call: TRBV7-9; j_call: TRBJ1-3; d_call: TRBD1; clone_size: -; cdr3_aa: CASSLGQLRDTIYF; cdr3_nt: TGTGCCAGCAGCCTGGGACAGTTACGCGACACCATATATTTT
v_call: TRBV9; j_call: TRBJ1-2; d_call: TRBD1; clone_size: -; cdr3_aa: CASSVETGTGVYGYTF; cdr3_nt: TGTGCCAGCAGCGTTGAGACCGGGACAGGGGTCTATGGCTACACCTTC
v_call: TRBV15; j_call: TRBJ1-5; d_call: TRBD1; clone_size: -; cdr3_aa: CATSRETPQLDRGVNQPQHF; cdr3_nt: TGTGCCACCAGCAGAGAAACCCCTCAGCTTGACAGGGGAGTGAATCAGCCCCAGCATTTT
v_call: TRBV7-9; j_call: TRBJ2-7; d_call: TRBD2; clone_size: -; cdr3_aa: CASSLVQAGVREQYF; cdr3_nt: TGTGCCAGCAGCTTAGTACAAGCGGGAGTCCGCGAGCAGTACTTC
v_call: TRBV9; j_call: TRBJ2-7; d_call: TRBD2; clone_size: few; cdr3_aa: CASSVGLAGDYEQYF; cdr3_nt: TGTGCCAGCAGCGTAGGACTAGCGGGGGACTACGAGCAGTACTTC
v_call: TRBV25-1; j_call: TRBJ1-2; d_call: -; clone_size: few; cdr3_aa: CASSEWAGTGYTF; cdr3_nt: TGTGCCAGCAGTGAATGGGCAGGGACTGGCTACACCTTC
v_call: TRBV6-5; j_call: TRBJ1-2; d_call: TRBD1; clone_size: -; cdr3_aa: CASSYATGTESYGYTF; cdr3_nt: TGTGCCAGCAGTTACGCGACCGGGACAGAGAGTTATGGCTACACCTTC
v_call: TRBV15; j_call: TRBJ2-5; d_call: -; clone_size: -; cdr3_aa: CATSRGGGTQETQYF; cdr3_nt: TGTGCCACCAGCAGAGGGGGCGGGACACAAGAGACCCAGTACTTC
v_call: TRBV5-6; j_call: TRBJ2-5; d_call: TRBD2; clone_size: -; cdr3_aa: CASSFGTSGKETQYF; cdr3_nt: TGTGCCAGCAGCTTTGGGACTAGCGGGAAAGAGACCCAGTACTTC
v_call: TRBV19; j_call: TRBJ2-2; d_call: TRBD2; clone_size: -; cdr3_aa: CASRQLAGGPGGELFF; cdr3_nt: TGTGCCAGTAGGCAACTAGCGGGAGGGCCTGGCGGGGAGCTGTTTTTT
v_call: TRBV7-2; j_call: TRBJ1-5; d_call: -; clone_size: once; cdr3_aa: CASSLWTGHLGNQPQHF; cdr3_nt: TGTGCCAGCAGCTTATGGACGGGCCACCTGGGGAATCAGCCCCAGCATTTT
v_call: TRBV7-9; j_call: TRBJ2-1; d_call: -; clone_size: -; cdr3_aa: CASSLAGGQSNEQFF; cdr3_nt: TGTGCCAGCAGCTTAGCGGGTGGCCAAAGCAATGAGCAGTTCTTC
v_call: TRBV6-5; j_call: TRBJ1-1; d_call: TRBD1; clone_size: -; cdr3_aa: CASTRGAMNTEAFF; cdr3_nt: TGTGCCAGCACCAGGGGGGCTATGAACACTGAAGCTTTCTTT
v_call: TRBV10-1; j_call: TRBJ2-7; d_call: -; clone_size: few; cdr3_aa: CASSSGTTYEQYF; cdr3_nt: TGCGCCAGCAGCTCCGGGACAACCTACGAGCAGTACTTC
v_call: TRBV7-9; j_call: TRBJ2-1; d_call: -; clone_size: -; cdr3_aa: CASSSQYKEQFF; cdr3_nt: TGTGCCAGCAGCTCACAGTACAAAGAGCAGTTCTTC
v_call: TRBV6-1; j_call: TRBJ2-7; d_call: TRBD1; clone_size: few; cdr3_aa: CASTEGQGEPYEQYF; cdr3_nt: TGTGCCAGCACCGAGGGGCAGGGGGAGCCGTACGAGCAGTACTTC
v_call: TRBV14; j_call: TRBJ2-3; d_call: -; clone_size: -; cdr3_aa: CASSRHLTSYTQYF; cdr3_nt: TGTGCCAGCAGCCGTCACCTGACTAGTTATACGCAGTATTTT
v_call: TRBV12-5; j_call: TRBJ2-1; d_call: -; clone_size: -; cdr3_aa: CASGLGSGSYNEQFF; cdr3_nt: TGTGCTAGTGGTTTGGGATCCGGGTCATACAATGAGCAGTTCTTC
v_call: TRBV6-6; j_call: TRBJ1-2; d_call: TRBD1; clone_size: -; cdr3_aa: CASSYGTGNLDGYTF; cdr3_nt: TGTGCCAGCAGTTACGGGACAGGGAACCTTGATGGCTACACCTTC
v_call: TRBV6-1; j_call: TRBJ2-1; d_call: -; clone_size: -; cdr3_aa: CASRGTHNEQFF; cdr3_nt: TGTGCCAGCAGGGGGACACACAATGAGCAGTTCTTC
v_call: TRBV6-5; j_call: TRBJ2-1; d_call: -; clone_size: -; cdr3_aa: CASRGPGRLNEQFF; cdr3_nt: TGTGCCAGCAGAGGACCGGGACGGCTCAATGAGCAGTTCTTC
v_call: TRBV5-1; j_call: TRBJ1-2; d_call: -; clone_size: -; cdr3_aa: CASSSLGGNYGYTF; cdr3_nt: TGCGCCAGCAGCTCCCTCGGAGGGAACTATGGCTACACCTTC
v_call: TRBV10-3; j_call: TRBJ2-7; d_call: TRBD2; clone_size: -; cdr3_aa: CAISDRLAGGPSREQYF; cdr3_nt: TGTGCCATCAGTGATAGGCTAGCGGGAGGGCCCTCGCGTGAGCAGTACTTC
v_call: TRBV10-2; j_call: TRBJ2-1; d_call: -; clone_size: -; cdr3_aa: CASTHQEREQFF; cdr3_nt: TGCGCCAGCACCCATCAAGAGAGGGAGCAGTTCTTC
v_call: TRBV5-1; j_call: TRBJ1-1; d_call: TRBD1; clone_size: -; cdr3_aa: CASRVGTDNTEAFF; cdr3_nt: TGCGCCAGCAGGGTAGGGACAGACAACACTGAAGCTTTCTTT
v_call: TRBV30; j_call: TRBJ2-3; d_call: -; clone_size: -; cdr3_aa: CAGDRHTLTDTQYF; cdr3_nt: TGTGCCGGTGACAGGCATACCCTCACAGATACGCAGTATTTT
v_call: TRBV28; j_call: TRBJ1-5; d_call: -; clone_size: once; cdr3_aa: CASSSRTGYQPQHF; cdr3_nt: TGTGCCAGCAGTTCCCGTACGGGATATCAGCCCCAGCATTTT